This paragraph covers one TCR beta chain sequence. Its antigen is not known. The data originate from a study of T cells in localized non-small cell lung cancer. The germline CDR1 and CDR2 sequences are SGHNT and YYREEE (reference sequence). V dropped 2 bases and J dropped 5 bases, with 10 bases sitting between them. This CDR3 region has 14 residues. Study-level results: Heterogeneity within the tumor remains possible, as just one region underwent sequencing. A median of about 50 clones ranked among the top 100 in tumor appeared in adjacent lung.

Using immunoSEQ multiplex PCR, the repertoire was profiled, and TCRdb retains in-frame clones only, with some absent. The sample holds 75,000 to 95,000 clones; roughly 75% are singletons and the top ten take around 21%. The sample in question was PBMCs, obtained before any cancer treatment. V and J are TRBV5-4 and TRBJ2-2, with D possibly matching TRBD2 (6 bases). This receptor was identified in a man between 40 and 69 years old with stage II squamous cell lung carcinoma. As DNA, the CDR3 is TGTGCCAGCAGCTTCTTTGCGGGGACCGGGGAGCTGTTTTTT. It translates to CASSFFAGTGELFF.